A single sample gave rise to the 31 T cell receptor beta chains below, sequenced in a study of blood T cells in healthy people across ages. Then a second PCR, running roughly 7 to 12 cycles, was carried out with a sample-barcoded 5' primer and a J-beta primer mix. One entry per CDR3 protein results from TCRdb running MiXCR on the 5' RACE reads. The sample carries hundreds of thousands of distinct CDR3 sequences, about half recorded once. Sequencing input: blood. The receptors shown here come from a woman aged 55 to 70 in good health.

This clonotype occurred once. This sequence joins TRBV10-3 and TRBJ1-5; tentatively, D is TRBD1 (5 bases). Per the germline V gene, CDR1 is ENHRY and CDR2 is SYGVKD. Trimming cost V 0 bases and J 4 bases, with 7 bases left between them. The CDR3 is made up of 14 amino acids. The CDR3 DNA sequence: TGTGCCATCAGTGAGTCACAGGCTAATCAGCCCCAGCATTTT. It specifies CAISESQANQPQHF.

This clonotype came up many times. The chain couples TRBV7-3 to TRBJ2-1; D is uncertain. V was shortened by 8 bases and J by 6 bases, with 14 bases between the two germline ends. The CDR3 sequence is 13 residues long. Looked up from germline, CDR1 is SGHTA and CDR2 is FQGTGA. CDR3: CASEDLTSNEQFF. In nucleotides, the CDR3 is TGTGCCAGCGAAGACCTGACCTCCAATGAGCAGTTCTTC.

The V call is TRBV15, the J call TRBJ2-7; TRBD1 agrees at 8 bases. CDR3 size: 17 residues. V lost 0 bases and J lost 3; bases outside the gene matches: 10. The germline gives CDR1 LNHNV, CDR2 YYDKDF (reference sequence). CDR3 loop: CATSRDRRTGIHYEQYF. CDR3 nucleotides: TGTGCCACCAGCAGAGATCGGAGGACAGGGATACACTACGAGCAGTACTTC.

V usage is TRBV27 and J usage is TRBJ2-7; either TRBD1 or TRBD2 may fit D (5 bases each). The CDR3 spans 15 residues. V lost 3 bases, J lost 3 bases, and 15 bases lay in between. The V gene's germline CDR1 is MNHEY and CDR2 SMNVEV (reference sequence). The CDR3 protein is CASSFKGTSGYEQYF. Here the CDR3 DNA reads TGTGCCAGCAGTTTTAAAGGGACCTCCGGCTACGAGCAGTACTTC.

This rearrangement joins TRBV6-4 to TRBJ2-7, with D possibly being TRBD1 (5 bases). CDR3 length: 15 residues. The germline V gene encodes CDR1 MRHNA and CDR2 SNTAGT. V lost 7 bases, J lost 4 bases, and 20 bases lay in between. The CDR3 loop is CASTDPRVERYEQYF. Here the CDR3 DNA reads TGTGCCAGCACCGACCCCAGGGTGGAAAGGTACGAGCAGTACTTC.

The gene calls are TRBV20-1 and TRBJ2-1; D is unresolved. The germline V and J ends were trimmed by 2 bases and 4 bases, with 12 bases remaining between them. CDR1 is DFQATT, CDR2 SNEGSKA, per germline (reference sequence). The CDR3 is 14 residues long. The CDR3 nucleotides are TGCAGTGCTAGACAGGTCAATTCTTACAATGAGCAGTTCTTC. This gives the protein CSARQVNSYNEQFF.

The J gene is TRBJ2-2, the V gene TRBV11-2, with TRBD2 identical over 8 bases. The CDR3 has 15 residues. Germline CDR1 and CDR2: SGHAT and FQNNGV. V lost 1 base, J lost 6 bases, and 4 bases stayed unmatched. The CDR3 sequence is CASSLAGRVAGELFF. CDR3 coding DNA: TGTGCCAGCAGCTTAGCCGGGAGGGTCGCCGGGGAGCTGTTTTTT.

The sample holds many counts of this clonotype. V and J are TRBV20-1 and TRBJ2-1; D possibly corresponds to TRBD2 (6 bases). The CDR3 covers 13 residues. V was cut by 4 bases and J by 5 bases, with 12 bases left in between. Germline CDR1 reads DFQATT; CDR2 reads SNEGSKA (reference sequence). The CDR3 DNA sequence: TGCAGTGCTACTCCAAGCGGGCACAATGAGCAGTTCTTC. Protein product: CSATPSGHNEQFF.

Of note for this clonotype: The junction does not match germline at one end; this may be a read error. The rearrangement links TRBV12-3 or TRBV12-4 to TRBJ2-3; TRBD1 matches at 8 bases. The CDR3 sequence is 14 residues long. This CDR3 reads CASSFKQGGDAQYF. Written as DNA, the CDR3 is TGTGCCAGCAGTTTCAAACAGGGGGGAGATGCGCAGTATTTT.

This clonotype was found many times. This chain connects TRBV5-1 to TRBJ2-7; D is perhaps TRBD1 (6 bases). The germline CDR1 and CDR2 sequences are SGHRS and YFSETQ. This CDR3 comprises 13 residues. The V end lost 0 bases, the J end lost 4 bases, and 8 bases lay between the germline ends. CDR3 bases: TGCGCCAGCAGCTTGGTCAGGGGATACGAGCAGTACTTC. It is translated as CASSLVRGYEQYF.

The rearrangement links TRBV28 to TRBJ2-7; 8 bases align to TRBD2. V lost 4 bases, J lost 5 bases, and 7 bases stayed unmatched. The germline CDR1 and CDR2 sequences are MDHEN and SYDVKM. The CDR3 sequence is 14 residues long. CDR3 sequence reads: CASSSGTSQDEQYF. CDR3 DNA sequence: TGTGCCAGCAGTTCCGGGACTAGTCAGGACGAGCAGTACTTC.

This clonotype was observed a single time. A much bigger clone sits one base away, suggesting this may be a read error. V is TRBV7-2 and J is TRBJ2-1, with 14 bases identical to TRBD2. Germline CDR1 SGHTA, CDR2 FQGNSA. The CDR3 sequence is 19 residues long. The CDR3 reads CASSLEGLAGDLGRNERFF. The DNA for the CDR3 is TGTGCCAGCAGCTTAGAGGGACTAGCGGGAGATCTAGGGAGGAATGAGCGGTTCTTC.

The chain couples TRBV20-1 to TRBJ2-1; 8 nucleotides match TRBD1. CDR3 size: 18 residues. Trimming cost V 0 bases and J 6 bases; bases outside gene matches: 16. Germline loops: CDR1 DFQATT, CDR2 SNEGSKA (reference sequence). This chain's CDR3 is CSARDFYRGFTYVNEQFF. For the CDR3, the DNA is TGCAGTGCTAGAGATTTTTACAGGGGGTTTACCTATGTCAATGAGCAGTTCTTC.

The chain employs TRBV10-3 and TRBJ2-7; 7 nucleotides align to TRBD1. This CDR3 is 15 amino acids long. Germline V CDR1 and CDR2: ENHRY, SYGVKD. With 0 bases clipped from V and 4 bases from J, the junction kept 6 bases outside the gene matches. The CDR3 DNA reads as TGTGCCATCAGTGAGTCGATAGGGGGCCTATACGAGCAGTACTTC. Translation gives CAISESIGGLYEQYF.

V is TRBV11-1 and J is TRBJ2-5, with D tentatively TRBD2 (6 bases). The germline V and J ends were trimmed by 5 bases and 11 bases, with 30 bases remaining between them. Germline V gives CDR1 SGHAT, CDR2 FQDESV (reference sequence). The CDR3 totals 17 residues. The CDR3 nucleotides are TGTGCCAGCAGCACCCGTGGAGGGGACCGGTTTTACAATGAGCAGTACTTC. It translates to CASSTRGGDRFYNEQYF.

The V and J genes are TRBV27 and TRBJ1-5; D remains ambiguous. The CDR3 loop spans 16 amino acids. V was shortened by 6 bases and J by 0 bases, with 15 bases between the two germline ends. The germline CDR1 and CDR2 sequences are MNHEY and SMNVEV (reference sequence). CDR3 protein: CASSQTARFSNQPQHF. In DNA form, the CDR3 reads TGTGCCAGCAGCCAAACAGCCAGGTTTAGCAATCAGCCCCAGCATTTT.

This clonotype showed up just once. The rearrangement links TRBV13 to TRBJ1-6, with unresolved D. Trimming removed 0 bases from V and 6 bases from J, with 9 bases in between. CDR3 length: 15 residues. Germline loops: CDR1 PRHDT, CDR2 FYEKMQ (reference sequence). CDR3 sequence (DNA): TGTGCCAGCAGCTTAGGACGGAAAACTAATTCACCCCTCCACTTT. Translating gives CASSLGRKTNSPLHF.

The chain is built from TRBV7-2 and TRBJ2-6, with a possible D match to TRBD1 (6 bases). V lost 2 bases and J lost 0, with 14 bases in between. The CDR3 extends over 18 amino acids. CDR1 is SGHTA, CDR2 FQGNSA, per germline. The CDR3 reads CASSLIQDRSSGANVLTF. In DNA form, the CDR3 reads TGTGCCAGCAGCTTAATACAGGACAGAAGCTCTGGGGCCAACGTCCTGACTTTC.

The chain employs TRBV14 and TRBJ2-3; D may correspond to TRBD1 or TRBD2 (5 bases each). V was shortened by 1 base and J by 5 bases, with 16 bases between the two germline ends. The CDR3 sequence is 16 residues long. Germline lookup yields CDR1 SGHDN and CDR2 FVKESK. CDR3 nucleotides: TGTGCCAGCAGCCAAGGCGTCTGGGGGAGTATAGATACGCAGTATTTT. It yields the protein CASSQGVWGSIDTQYF.

The chain links TRBV27 to TRBJ2-3, with a tentative D call TRBD1 (5 bases). Looked up from germline, CDR1 is MNHEY and CDR2 is SMNVEV (reference sequence). The CDR3 has 16 residues. Trimming shortened V by 5 bases and J by 1 base, and 16 bases separated the two germline ends. The DNA for the CDR3 is TGTGCCAGCAGTCCGGTGGGGCGCTCCCGCACAGATACGCAGTATTTT. This sequence encodes CASSPVGRSRTDTQYF.

This clonotype was found many times. The chain employs TRBV20-1 and TRBJ1-6; D remains ambiguous. Trimming pared 1 base from V and 8 bases from J, leaving 6 bases between. Germline lookup yields CDR1 DFQATT and CDR2 SNEGSKA (reference sequence). The CDR3 is 12 amino acids. CDR3 DNA: TGCAGTGCTAGAGTTGGGGATTCACCCCTCCACTTT. Translating it yields CSARVGDSPLHF.

This clonotype was picked up a small number of times. The V gene is TRBV29-1, the J gene TRBJ2-7; no reliable D call. The germline CDR1 and CDR2 sequences are SQVTM and ANQGSEA. This CDR3 has 16 amino acids. V lost 3 bases and J lost 0, with 18 bases in between. The CDR3 region has the DNA TGCAGCGTTGAGACCCGTCAGAGGCTCCCCTCCTACGAGCAGTACTTC. Encoded protein: CSVETRQRLPSYEQYF.

The rearrangement uses TRBV7-2 and TRBJ2-7; D is ambiguous. CDR3 length equals 13 residues. In germline, CDR1 is SGHTA, CDR2 FQGNSA. Trimming removed 0 bases at V and 2 bases at J, with 5 bases between. CDR3 bases: TGTGCCAGCAGCTTAGCGGAGCCCTACGAGCAGTACTTC. Its translation is CASSLAEPYEQYF.

This chain links TRBV20-1 with TRBJ2-5; TRBD2 is a possible D gene (6 bases). The tail of the sequence fits TRBJ2-7 better, so the J call may be wrong. The length of the CDR3 is 12 residues. Germline lookup yields CDR1 DFQATT and CDR2 SNEGSKA (reference sequence). CDR3 residues: CSARDLTSEQYF. The CDR3 DNA reads TGCAGTGCTAGAGATCTGACTAGCGAGCAGTACTTC.

The chain combines TRBV5-1 with TRBJ1-4; D uncertain. Per germline, CDR1 SGHRS and CDR2 YFSETQ. The CDR3 totals 14 residues. With 0 bases removed from V and 8 bases from J, the gap between germline ends came to 11 bases. CDR3 residues: CASSLEGLDEKLFF. CDR3 DNA: TGCGCCAGCAGCTTGGAAGGACTAGACGAAAAACTGTTTTTT.

Many counts were recorded for this clonotype. The J gene is TRBJ2-7, the V gene TRBV27, with D possibly matching TRBD2 (6 bases). This CDR3 spans 14 amino acids. Looked up from germline, CDR1 is MNHEY and CDR2 is SMNVEV (reference sequence). The ends were cut back, 6 bases at V and 3 bases at J, with 15 bases in the middle. CDR3 sequence: CASSFSYGGYEQYF. CDR3 bases: TGTGCCAGCAGCTTTAGCTACGGGGGCTACGAGCAGTACTTC.

This clonotype was detected a few times. The rearrangement uses TRBV9 and TRBJ1-2, with 9 bases aligning to TRBD1. Germline-derived CDR1 and CDR2 are SGDLS and YYNGEE. The ends lost 3 bases at V and 1 base at J; junction bases unmatched: 1. The CDR3 has 14 amino acids. CDR3 sequence: CASSGDRDNYGYTF. The CDR3 DNA reads TGTGCCAGCAGCGGGGACAGGGATAACTATGGCTACACCTTC. Full variable domain (missing parts from reference TRBV9 and TRBJ1-2): DSGVTQTPKHLITATGQRVTLRCSPRSGDLSVYWYQQSLDQGLQFLIQYYNGEERAKGNILERFSAQQFPDLHSELNLSSLELGDSALYFCASSGDRDNYGYTFGSGTRLTVV.

V usage is TRBV7-2 and J usage is TRBJ1-3; tentatively, D is TRBD1 (5 bases). Trimming removed 4 bases from V and 7 bases from J, with 17 bases in between. The CDR3 is 15 residues long. The V gene's germline CDR1 is SGHTA and CDR2 FQGNSA. The CDR3 DNA sequence: TGTGCCAGCAGCTCTTGGATGGGACTAGGGAACACCATATATTTT. Translating gives CASSSWMGLGNTIYF. The variable domain in full, completed from reference TRBV7-2 and TRBJ1-3, reads GAGVSQSPSNKVTEKGKDVELRCDPISGHTALYWYRQSLGQGLEFLIYFQGNSAPDKSGLPSDRFSAERTGGSVSTLTIQRTQQEDSAVYLCASSSWMGLGNTIYFGEGSWLTVV.

The chain links TRBV20-1 to TRBJ1-2; a possible D gene is TRBD1 (6 bases). The V and J ends lost 2 bases and 8 bases respectively, with 21 bases between them. The CDR3 runs to 15 residues. Germline CDR1 reads DFQATT; CDR2 reads SNEGSKA (reference sequence). The CDR3 nucleotides read TGCAGTGCTAGATGGACAGCGGACAAGAAGAAGGGCTACACCTTC. Translation: CSARWTADKKKGYTF.

V and J are TRBV30 and TRBJ2-4; 9 bases fit TRBD2. Per the germline V gene, CDR1 is GTSNPN and CDR2 is SVGIG (reference sequence). The trim removed 0 bases at V and 8 bases at J, leaving 11 bases unmatched. The CDR3 runs to 16 residues. The CDR3 spells CAWSVPLAGRVDIQYF. In DNA form, the CDR3 reads TGTGCCTGGAGTGTACCCCTAGCGGGACGGGTGGACATTCAGTACTTC.

The V and J genes are TRBV15 and TRBJ2-3, with D tentatively TRBD1 (6 bases). V gave up 5 bases and J gave up 1 base, with 16 bases separating them. The germline V gene encodes CDR1 LNHNV and CDR2 YYDKDF (reference sequence). The length of the CDR3 is 16 residues. This CDR3 is CATSDGTHLGTDTQYF. CDR3 in DNA: TGTGCCACCAGCGACGGGACACACCTAGGCACAGATACGCAGTATTTT.